The 5 T cell receptor beta chains listed next were all sequenced from one sample in a study of T cells in Graves' hyperthyroidism and ophthalmopathy. Authors of the study amplified TCR beta CDR3 regions from RNA transcripts. The study used the HTBI primer set for a first-round RT-PCR of the TCR CDR3. From the multiplex PCR reads, TCRdb called clonotypes with MiXCR, one entry per CDR3 protein. This sample has roughly 750,000 distinct CDR3 sequences, with 15% to 20% found just once. The sequencing input was blood. The receptors derive from a man between 18 and 35 years old with Graves' hyperthyroidism.

This clonotype appeared many times. This rearrangement joins TRBV12-3 or TRBV12-4 to TRBJ1-1; D unresolved. This CDR3 contains 12 residues. V gave up 4 bases and J gave up 11 bases, with 14 bases separating them. This CDR3 reads CASSSSWKSAFF. The CDR3 DNA reads as TGTGCCAGCAGTTCGTCCTGGAAATCGGCTTTCTTT.

Ten or more counts support this clonotype. The V and J genes are TRBV30 and TRBJ2-1, with D uncertain. CDR1 and CDR2 (germline): GTSNPN, SVGIG (reference sequence). There are 9 residues in the CDR3. V was cut by 8 bases and J by 5 bases, with 4 bases left in between. The CDR3 here is CAPDNEQFF. The CDR3 nucleotides read TGTGCCCCAGACAATGAGCAGTTCTTC.

The sample holds many counts of this clonotype. The chain employs TRBV18 and TRBJ2-7, with D hard to call. The length of the CDR3 is 15 residues. The V end was cut by 5 bases, the J end by 2 bases, with 16 bases between. Germline loops: CDR1 KGHSH, CDR2 LQKENI. The CDR3 DNA is TGTGCCAGCTCAGCGCGCAACCTACTCACCTACGAGCAGTACTTC. Residues: CASSARNLLTYEQYF.

The chain links TRBV6-1 to TRBJ1-4, with a weak D call TRBD1 (5 bases). Germline V gene sequence: CDR1 MNHNS, CDR2 SASEGT. The V and J ends lost 5 bases and 5 bases respectively, with 12 bases between them. This CDR3 spans 14 amino acids. In nucleotides, the CDR3 is TGTGCCAGCAGTTCCAGGGACGGAAATGAAAAACTGTTTTTT. Its translation is CASSSRDGNEKLFF.

In its sample, this clonotype was seen a few times. The rearrangement joins TRBV28 to TRBJ2-1, with D unclear. The CDR3 runs to 12 residues. Trimming took off 2 bases at V and 8 bases at J, with 7 bases between the two ends. The germline V gene encodes CDR1 MDHEN and CDR2 SYDVKM. CDR3 residues: CASSLQGYEQFF. The CDR3 nucleotides read TGTGCCAGCAGTTTACAAGGATATGAGCAGTTCTTC.